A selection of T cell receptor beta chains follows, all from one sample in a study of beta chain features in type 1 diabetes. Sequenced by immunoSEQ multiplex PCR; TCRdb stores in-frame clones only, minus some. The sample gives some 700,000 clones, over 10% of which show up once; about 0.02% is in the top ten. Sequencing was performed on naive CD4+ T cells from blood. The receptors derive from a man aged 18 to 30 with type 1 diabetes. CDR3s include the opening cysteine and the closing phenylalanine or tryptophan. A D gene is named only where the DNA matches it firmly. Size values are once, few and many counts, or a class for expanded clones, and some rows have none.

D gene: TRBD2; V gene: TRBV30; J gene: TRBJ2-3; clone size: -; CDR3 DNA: TGTGCCTGGAGTTCCGGGAGGGCGCAGTATTTT; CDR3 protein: CAWSSGRAQYF
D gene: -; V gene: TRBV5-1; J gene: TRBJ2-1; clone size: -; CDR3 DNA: TGCGCCAGCAGCTTGGAACGACAGTCCGTTGAGTGGGATGAGCAGTTCTTC; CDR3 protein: CASSLERQSVEWDEQFF
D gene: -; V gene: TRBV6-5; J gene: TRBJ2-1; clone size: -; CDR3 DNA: TGTGCCAGCACAAAACGCCATGAGCAGTTCTTC; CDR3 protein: CASTKRHEQFF
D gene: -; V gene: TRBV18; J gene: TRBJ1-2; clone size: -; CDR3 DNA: TGTGCCAGCTCACCAAGTCCGGGGGCGAGCGGCTACACCTTC; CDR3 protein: CASSPSPGASGYTF
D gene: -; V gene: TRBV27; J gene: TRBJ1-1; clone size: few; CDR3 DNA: TGTGCCAGCCTCCGACAGGAAGGGTACACTGAAGCTTTCTTT; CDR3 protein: CASLRQEGYTEAFF
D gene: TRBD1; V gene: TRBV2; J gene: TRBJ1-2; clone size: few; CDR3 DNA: TGTGCCAGCAGTGAAGCCCAGGGGGCCTTCTATGGCTACACCTTC; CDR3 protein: CASSEAQGAFYGYTF
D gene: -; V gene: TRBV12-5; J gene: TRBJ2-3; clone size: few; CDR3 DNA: TGTGCTAGTGGTTTGGCCGGGGGTACGCAGTATTTT; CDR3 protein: CASGLAGGTQYF
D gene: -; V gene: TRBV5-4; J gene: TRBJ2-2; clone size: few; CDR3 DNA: TGTGCCAGCAGCTTGGCCGTGGGTGTGACCGGGGAGCTGTTTTTT; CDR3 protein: CASSLAVGVTGELFF
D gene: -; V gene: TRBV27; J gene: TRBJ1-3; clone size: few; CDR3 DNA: TGTGCCAGCAGTTTAGCATACTCTGGAAACACCATATATTTT; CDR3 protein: CASSLAYSGNTIYF
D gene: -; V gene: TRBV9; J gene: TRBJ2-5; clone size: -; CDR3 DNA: TGTGCCAGCAGCGTAGCTACGGGGAGCAGGAACCAAGAGACCCAGTACTTC; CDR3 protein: CASSVATGSRNQETQYF
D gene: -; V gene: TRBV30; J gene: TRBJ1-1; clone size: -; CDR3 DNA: TGTGCCTGGAGTCGTGACTCCTCCTTTTTGAACACTGAAGCTTTCTTT; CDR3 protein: CAWSRDSSFLNTEAFF
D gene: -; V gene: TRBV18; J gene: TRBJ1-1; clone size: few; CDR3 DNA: TGTGCCAGCTCACCACAGGGAACCCAAAACACTGAAGCTTTCTTT; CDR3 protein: CASSPQGTQNTEAFF
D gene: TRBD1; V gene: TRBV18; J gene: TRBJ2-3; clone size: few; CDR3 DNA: TGTGCCAGCTCACCCTACGGACAGGGGGGTATAGATACGCAGTATTTT; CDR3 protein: CASSPYGQGGIDTQYF
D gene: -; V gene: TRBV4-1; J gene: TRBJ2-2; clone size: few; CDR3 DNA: TGCGCCAGCAGCCTAAACCCGAACACCGGGGAGCTGTTTTTT; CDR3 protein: CASSLNPNTGELFF